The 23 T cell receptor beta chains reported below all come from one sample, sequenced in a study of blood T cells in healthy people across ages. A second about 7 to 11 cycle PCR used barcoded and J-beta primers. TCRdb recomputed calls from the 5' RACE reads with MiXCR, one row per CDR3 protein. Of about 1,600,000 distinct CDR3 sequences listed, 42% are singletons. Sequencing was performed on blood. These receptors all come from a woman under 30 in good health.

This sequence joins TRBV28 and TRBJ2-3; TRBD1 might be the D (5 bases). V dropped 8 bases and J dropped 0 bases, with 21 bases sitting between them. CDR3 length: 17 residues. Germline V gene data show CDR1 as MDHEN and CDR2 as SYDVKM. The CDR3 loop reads CASATRLGHFSTDTQYF. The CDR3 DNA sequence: TGTGCCAGCGCCACGAGATTAGGACACTTTAGCACAGATACGCAGTATTTT.

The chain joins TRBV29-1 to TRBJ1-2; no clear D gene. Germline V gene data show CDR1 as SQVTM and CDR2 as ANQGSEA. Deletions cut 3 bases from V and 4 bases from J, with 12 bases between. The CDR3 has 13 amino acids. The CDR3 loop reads CSVESAWGYGYTF. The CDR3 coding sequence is TGCAGCGTTGAGTCGGCGTGGGGCTATGGCTACACCTTC.

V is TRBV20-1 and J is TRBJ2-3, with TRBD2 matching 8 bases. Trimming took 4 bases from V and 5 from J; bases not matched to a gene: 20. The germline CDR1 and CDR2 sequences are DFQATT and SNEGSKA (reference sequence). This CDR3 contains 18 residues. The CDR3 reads CSATHGLATPRNKDTQYF. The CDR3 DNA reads TGCAGTGCTACCCACGGACTAGCAACCCCCCGTAATAAAGATACGCAGTATTTT.

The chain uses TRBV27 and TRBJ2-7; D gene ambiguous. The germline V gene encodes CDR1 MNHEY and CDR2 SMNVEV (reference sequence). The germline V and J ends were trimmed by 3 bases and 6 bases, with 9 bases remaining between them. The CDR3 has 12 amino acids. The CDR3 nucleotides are TGTGCCAGCAGTTTGACGAAGGGCGAGCAGTACTTC. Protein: CASSLTKGEQYF.

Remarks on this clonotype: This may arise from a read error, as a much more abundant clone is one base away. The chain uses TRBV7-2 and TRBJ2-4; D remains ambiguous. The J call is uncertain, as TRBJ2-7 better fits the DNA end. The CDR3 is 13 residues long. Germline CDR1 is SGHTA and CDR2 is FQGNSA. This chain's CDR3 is CASGLGHYYEQYF. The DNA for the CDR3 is TGTGCCAGCGGCTTAGGTCACTATTACGAGCAGTACTTC.

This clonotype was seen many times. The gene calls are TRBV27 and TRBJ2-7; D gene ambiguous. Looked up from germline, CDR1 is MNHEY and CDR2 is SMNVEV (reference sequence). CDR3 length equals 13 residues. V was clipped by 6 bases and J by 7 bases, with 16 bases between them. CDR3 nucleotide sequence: TGTGCCAGCAGCTCCCCCAGTTCACGAGAGCAGTACTTC. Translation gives CASSSPSSREQYF.

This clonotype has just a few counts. CDR3 region: CSVVRRLNTEAFF. For the CDR3, the DNA is TGCAGCGTGGTAAGACGGTTGAACACTGAAGCTTTCTTT. The gene calls are TRBV29-1 and TRBJ1-1; D is unclear. Germline CDR1 SQVTM, CDR2 ANQGSEA. The CDR3 sequence is 13 residues long. V was trimmed by 6 bases and J by 0 bases, leaving 11 bases between them.

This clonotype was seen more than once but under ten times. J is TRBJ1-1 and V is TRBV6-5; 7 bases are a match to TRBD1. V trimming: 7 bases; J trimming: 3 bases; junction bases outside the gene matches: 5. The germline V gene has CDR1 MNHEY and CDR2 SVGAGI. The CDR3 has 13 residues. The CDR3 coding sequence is TGTGCCAGCAATCCAACAGGGGACACTGAAGCTTTCTTT. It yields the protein CASNPTGDTEAFF.

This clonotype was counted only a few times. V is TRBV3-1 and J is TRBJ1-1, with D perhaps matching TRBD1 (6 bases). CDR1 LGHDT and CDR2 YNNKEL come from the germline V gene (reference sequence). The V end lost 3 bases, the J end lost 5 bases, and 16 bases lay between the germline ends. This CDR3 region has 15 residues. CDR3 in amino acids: CASSHRNRASTEAFF. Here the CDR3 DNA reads TGTGCCAGCAGCCACCGGAACAGGGCCTCGACTGAAGCTTTCTTT.

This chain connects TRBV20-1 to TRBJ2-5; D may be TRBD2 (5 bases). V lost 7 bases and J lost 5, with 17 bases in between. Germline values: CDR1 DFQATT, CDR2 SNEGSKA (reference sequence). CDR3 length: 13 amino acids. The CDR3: CSEGPLWEETQYF. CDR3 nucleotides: TGCAGTGAGGGTCCCCTCTGGGAGGAGACCCAGTACTTC.

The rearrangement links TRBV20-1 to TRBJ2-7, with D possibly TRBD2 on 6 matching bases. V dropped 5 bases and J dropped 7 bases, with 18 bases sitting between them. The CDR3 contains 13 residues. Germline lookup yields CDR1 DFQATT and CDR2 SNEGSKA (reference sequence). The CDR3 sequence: CSAWGDPGQEQYF. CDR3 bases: TGCAGTGCTTGGGGGGACCCCGGTCAGGAGCAGTACTTC.

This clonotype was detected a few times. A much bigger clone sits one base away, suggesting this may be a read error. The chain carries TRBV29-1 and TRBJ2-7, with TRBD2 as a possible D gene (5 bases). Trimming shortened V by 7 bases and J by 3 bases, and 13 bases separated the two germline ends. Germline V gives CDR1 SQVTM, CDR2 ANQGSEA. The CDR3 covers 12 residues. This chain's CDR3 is CSARRGIYEQYF. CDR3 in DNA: TGCAGCGCTAGACGGGGAATCTACGAGCAGTACTTC.

CDR3 nucleotide sequence: TGTGCCAGCAGTGAAGTGGGGCGGGGGGGGTACGAGCAGTACTTC. It yields the protein CASSEVGRGGYEQYF. This chain uses TRBV6-1 with TRBJ2-4, with 9 positions matching TRBD2. The end of the DNA aligns better with TRBJ2-7, so the J call may be wrong. CDR3 length: 15 residues. From germline, CDR1 is MNHNS and CDR2 SASEGT.

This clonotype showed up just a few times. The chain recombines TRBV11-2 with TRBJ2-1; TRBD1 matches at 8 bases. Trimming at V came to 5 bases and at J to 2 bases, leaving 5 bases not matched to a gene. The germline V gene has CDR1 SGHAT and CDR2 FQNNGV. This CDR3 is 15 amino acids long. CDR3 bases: TGTGCCAGCAGCCTGGACAGGGAAACCTACAATGAGCAGTTCTTC. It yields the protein CASSLDRETYNEQFF.

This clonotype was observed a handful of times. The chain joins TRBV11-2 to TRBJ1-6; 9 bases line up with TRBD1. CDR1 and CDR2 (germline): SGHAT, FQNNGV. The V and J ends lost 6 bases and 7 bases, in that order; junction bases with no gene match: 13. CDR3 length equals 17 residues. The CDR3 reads CASRRYSGQGKNSPLHF. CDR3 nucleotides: TGTGCCAGCAGGAGATACTCGGGACAGGGTAAAAATTCACCCCTCCACTTT. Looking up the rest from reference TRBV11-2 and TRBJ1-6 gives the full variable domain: EAGVAQSPRYKIIEKRQSVAFWCNPISGHATLYWYQQILGQGPKLLIQFQNNGVVDDSQLPKDRFSAERLKGVDSTLKIQPAKLEDSAVYLCASRRYSGQGKNSPLHFGNGTRLTVT.

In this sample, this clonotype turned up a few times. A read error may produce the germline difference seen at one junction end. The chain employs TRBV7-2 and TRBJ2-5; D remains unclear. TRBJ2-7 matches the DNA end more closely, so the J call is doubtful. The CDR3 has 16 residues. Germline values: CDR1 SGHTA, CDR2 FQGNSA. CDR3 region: CASSLEWTGVRSEQYF. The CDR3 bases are TGTGCCAGCAGTTTAGAATGGACGGGCGTTCGGAGCGAGCAGTACTTC.

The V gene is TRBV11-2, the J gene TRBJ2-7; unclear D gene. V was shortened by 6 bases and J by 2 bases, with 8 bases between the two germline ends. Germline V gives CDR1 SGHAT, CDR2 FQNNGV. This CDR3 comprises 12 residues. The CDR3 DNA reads TGTGCCAGCAGGAGCCGGGCCTACGAGCAGTACTTC. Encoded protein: CASRSRAYEQYF.

The CDR3 loop reads CASSGGLAVENIQYF. The CDR3 nucleotides read TGTGCCAGCAGCGGGGGACTAGCGGTCGAAAACATTCAGTACTTC. The chain recombines TRBV7-2 with TRBJ2-4, with TRBD2 identical over 11 bases. Germline values: CDR1 SGHTA, CDR2 FQGNSA. J lost 5 bases, V lost 5 bases, and 5 bases had no gene match. This CDR3 contains 15 residues.

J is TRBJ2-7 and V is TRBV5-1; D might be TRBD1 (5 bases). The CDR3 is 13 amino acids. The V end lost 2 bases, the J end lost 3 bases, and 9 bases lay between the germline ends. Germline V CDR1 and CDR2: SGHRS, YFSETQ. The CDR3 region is CASSLLQDYEQYF. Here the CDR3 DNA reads TGCGCCAGCAGCTTATTACAGGACTACGAGCAGTACTTC.

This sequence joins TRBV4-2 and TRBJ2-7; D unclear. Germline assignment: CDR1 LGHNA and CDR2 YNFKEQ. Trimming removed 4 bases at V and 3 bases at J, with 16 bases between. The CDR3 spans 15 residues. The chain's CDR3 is CASSPTLGENYEQYF. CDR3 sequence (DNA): TGTGCCAGCAGCCCCACCCTGGGCGAGAACTACGAGCAGTACTTC.

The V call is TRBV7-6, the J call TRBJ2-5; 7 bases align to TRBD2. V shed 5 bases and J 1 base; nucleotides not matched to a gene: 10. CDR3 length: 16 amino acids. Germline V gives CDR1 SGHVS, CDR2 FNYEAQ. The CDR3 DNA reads TGTGCCAGCAGCCTTAGCGGGCTCGCCCCCCAAGAGACCCAGTACTTC. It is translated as CASSLSGLAPQETQYF.

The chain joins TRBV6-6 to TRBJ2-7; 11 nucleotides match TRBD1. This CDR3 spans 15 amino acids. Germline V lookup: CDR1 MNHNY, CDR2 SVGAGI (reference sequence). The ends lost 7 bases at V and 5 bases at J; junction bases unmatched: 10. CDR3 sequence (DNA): TGTGCCAGCAAAGCCGGGACAGGGGGTCGAAACGAGCAGTACTTC. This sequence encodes CASKAGTGGRNEQYF.

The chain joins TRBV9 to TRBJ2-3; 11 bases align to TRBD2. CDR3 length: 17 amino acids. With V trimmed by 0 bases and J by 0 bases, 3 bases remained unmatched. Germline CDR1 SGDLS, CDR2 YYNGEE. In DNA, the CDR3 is TGTGCCAGCAGCGTAGGGGCTAGCGGGGGGAGCACAGATACGCAGTATTTT. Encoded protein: CASSVGASGGSTDTQYF.